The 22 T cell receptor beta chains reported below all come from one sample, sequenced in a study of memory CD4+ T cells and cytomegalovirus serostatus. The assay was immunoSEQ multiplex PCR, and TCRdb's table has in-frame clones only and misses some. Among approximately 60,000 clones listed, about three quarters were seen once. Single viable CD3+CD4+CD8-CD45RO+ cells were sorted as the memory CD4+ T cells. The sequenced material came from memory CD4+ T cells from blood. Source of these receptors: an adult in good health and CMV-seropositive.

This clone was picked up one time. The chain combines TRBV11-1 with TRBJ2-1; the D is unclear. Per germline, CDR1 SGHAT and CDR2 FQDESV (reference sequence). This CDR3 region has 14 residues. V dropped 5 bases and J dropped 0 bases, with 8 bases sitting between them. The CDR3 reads CASSPVSSYNEQFF. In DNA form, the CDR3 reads TGTGCCAGCAGCCCGGTGTCCTCCTACAATGAGCAGTTCTTC.

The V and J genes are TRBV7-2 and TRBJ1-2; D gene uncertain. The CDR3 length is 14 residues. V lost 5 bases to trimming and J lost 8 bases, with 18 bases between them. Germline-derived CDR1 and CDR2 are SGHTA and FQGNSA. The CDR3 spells CASSTELILRGYTF. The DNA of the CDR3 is TGTGCCAGCAGCACCGAACTGATACTTAGGGGCTACACCTTC.

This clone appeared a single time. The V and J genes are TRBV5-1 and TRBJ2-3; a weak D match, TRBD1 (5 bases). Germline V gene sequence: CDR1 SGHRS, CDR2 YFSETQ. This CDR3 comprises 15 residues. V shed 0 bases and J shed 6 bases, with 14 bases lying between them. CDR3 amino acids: CASSLGQSAGDTQYF. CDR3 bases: TGCGCCAGCAGCTTGGGGCAGTCAGCAGGGGATACGCAGTATTTT.

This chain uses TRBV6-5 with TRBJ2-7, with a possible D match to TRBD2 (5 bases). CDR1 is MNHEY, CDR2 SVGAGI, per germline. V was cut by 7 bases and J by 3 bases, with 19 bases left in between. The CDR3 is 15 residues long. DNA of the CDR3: TGTGCCAGCAATAGAGACGGGTCTCGGGACTACGAGCAGTACTTC. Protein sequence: CASNRDGSRDYEQYF.

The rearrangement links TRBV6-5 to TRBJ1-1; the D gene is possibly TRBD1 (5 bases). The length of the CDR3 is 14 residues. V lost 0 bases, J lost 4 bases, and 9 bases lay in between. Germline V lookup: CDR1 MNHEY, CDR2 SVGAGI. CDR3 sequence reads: CASSYSGRGTEAFF. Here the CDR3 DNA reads TGTGCCAGCAGTTACTCTGGGAGGGGCACTGAAGCTTTCTTT.

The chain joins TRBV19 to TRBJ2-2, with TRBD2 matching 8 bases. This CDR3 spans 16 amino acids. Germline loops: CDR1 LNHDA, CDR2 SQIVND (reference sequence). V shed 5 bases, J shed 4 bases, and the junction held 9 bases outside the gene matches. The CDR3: CASSAFGGAITGELFF. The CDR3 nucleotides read TGTGCCAGTAGTGCCTTCGGGGGGGCGATCACCGGGGAGCTGTTTTTT.

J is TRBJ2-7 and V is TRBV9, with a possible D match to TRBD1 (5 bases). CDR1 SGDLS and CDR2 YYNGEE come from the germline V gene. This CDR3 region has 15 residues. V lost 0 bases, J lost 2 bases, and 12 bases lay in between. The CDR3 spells CASSVDPGITYEQYF. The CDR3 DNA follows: TGTGCCAGCAGCGTAGACCCAGGGATTACCTACGAGCAGTACTTC.

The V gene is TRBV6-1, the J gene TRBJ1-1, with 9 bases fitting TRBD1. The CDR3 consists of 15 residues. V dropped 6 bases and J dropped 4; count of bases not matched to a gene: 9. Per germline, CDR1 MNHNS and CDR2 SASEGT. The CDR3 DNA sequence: TGTGCCAGCAGCAGACAGGGGGGGATTGGCACTGAAGCTTTCTTT. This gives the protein CASSRQGGIGTEAFF.

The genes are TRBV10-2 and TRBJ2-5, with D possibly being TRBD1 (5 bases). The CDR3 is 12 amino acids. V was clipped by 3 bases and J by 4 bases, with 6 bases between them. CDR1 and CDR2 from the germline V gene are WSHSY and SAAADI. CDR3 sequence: CASSDRGETQYF. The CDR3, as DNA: TGCGCCAGCAGTGATAGGGGAGAGACCCAGTACTTC.

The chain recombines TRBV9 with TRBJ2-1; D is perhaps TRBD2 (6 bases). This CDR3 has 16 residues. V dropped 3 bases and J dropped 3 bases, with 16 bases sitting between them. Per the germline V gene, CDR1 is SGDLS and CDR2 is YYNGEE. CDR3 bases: TGTGCCAGCAGCGACTGGGTCGGGGGTAGCTACAATGAGCAGTTCTTC. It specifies CASSDWVGGSYNEQFF. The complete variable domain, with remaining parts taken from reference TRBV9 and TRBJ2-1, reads DSGVTQTPKHLITATGQRVTLRCSPRSGDLSVYWYQQSLDQGLQFLIQYYNGEERAKGNILERFSAQQFPDLHSELNLSSLELGDSALYFCASSDWVGGSYNEQFFGPGTRLTVL.

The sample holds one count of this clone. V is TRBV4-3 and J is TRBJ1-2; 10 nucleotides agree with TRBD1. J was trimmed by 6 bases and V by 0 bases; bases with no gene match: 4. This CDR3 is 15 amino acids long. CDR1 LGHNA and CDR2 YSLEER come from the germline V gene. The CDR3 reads CASSQDRGQGNGYTF. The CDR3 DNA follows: TGCGCCAGCAGCCAAGATAGGGGACAGGGGAATGGCTACACCTTC.

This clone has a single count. DNA for the CDR3: TGTGCCAGCAGCCCCCGGACAGGTTATGGCTACACCTTC. Translating gives CASSPRTGYGYTF. The chain uses TRBV7-9 and TRBJ1-2, with 7 bases lining up with TRBD1. V shed 5 bases, J shed 5 bases, and the junction held 5 bases outside the gene matches. CDR1 and CDR2 (germline): SEHNR, FQNEAQ (reference sequence). The CDR3 sequence is 13 residues long.

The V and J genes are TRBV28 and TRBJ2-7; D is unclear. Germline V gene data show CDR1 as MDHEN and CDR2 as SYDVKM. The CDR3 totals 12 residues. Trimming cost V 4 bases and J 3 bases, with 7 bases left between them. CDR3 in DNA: TGTGCCAGCAGTTCTTCTTTCTACGAGCAGTACTTC. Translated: CASSSSFYEQYF.

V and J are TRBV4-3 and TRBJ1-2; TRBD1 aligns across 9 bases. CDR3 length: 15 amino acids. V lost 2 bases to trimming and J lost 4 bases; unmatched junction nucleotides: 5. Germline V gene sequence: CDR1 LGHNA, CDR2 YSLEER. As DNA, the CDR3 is TGCGCCAGCAGCCAAAAAACAGGGGGCGGCTATGGCTACACCTTC. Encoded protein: CASSQKTGGGYGYTF.

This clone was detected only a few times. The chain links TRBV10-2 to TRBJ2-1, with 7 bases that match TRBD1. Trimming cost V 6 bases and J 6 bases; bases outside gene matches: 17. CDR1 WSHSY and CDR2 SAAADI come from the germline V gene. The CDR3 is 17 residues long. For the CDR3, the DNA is TGCGCCAGCAGAGAGGGCGCCGTGACAGGGAAGGGCAATGAGCAGTTCTTC. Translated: CASREGAVTGKGNEQFF.

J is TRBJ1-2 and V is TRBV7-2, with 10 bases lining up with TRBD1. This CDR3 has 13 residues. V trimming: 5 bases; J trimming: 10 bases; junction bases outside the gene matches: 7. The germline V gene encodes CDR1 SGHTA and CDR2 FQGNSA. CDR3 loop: CASSTGTGVDYTF. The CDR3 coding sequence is TGTGCCAGCAGCACCGGGACAGGGGTAGACTACACCTTC.

CDR3 region: CASSLDLWTVSYNEQFF. Here the CDR3 DNA reads TGTGCCAGCAGCTTAGATTTATGGACAGTCTCATACAATGAGCAGTTCTTC. The chain carries TRBV11-2 and TRBJ2-1, with D possibly being TRBD1 (6 bases). CDR3 length: 17 amino acids. Germline CDR1 reads SGHAT; CDR2 reads FQNNGV. V was pared by 0 bases and J by 4 bases, with 16 bases between.

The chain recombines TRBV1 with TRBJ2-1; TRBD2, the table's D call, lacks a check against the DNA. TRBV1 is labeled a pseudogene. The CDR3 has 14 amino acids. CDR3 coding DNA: TGCACCAGCGGTCCTAGCGGGATATGGAATGAGCAGTTCTTC. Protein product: CTSGPSGIWNEQFF.

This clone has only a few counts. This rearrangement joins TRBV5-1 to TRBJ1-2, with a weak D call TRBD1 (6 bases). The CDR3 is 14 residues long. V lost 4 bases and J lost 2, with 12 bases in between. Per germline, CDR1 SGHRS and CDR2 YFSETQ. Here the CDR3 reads CASSGMGHNYGYTF. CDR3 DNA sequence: TGCGCCAGCAGCGGGATGGGACACAACTATGGCTACACCTTC.

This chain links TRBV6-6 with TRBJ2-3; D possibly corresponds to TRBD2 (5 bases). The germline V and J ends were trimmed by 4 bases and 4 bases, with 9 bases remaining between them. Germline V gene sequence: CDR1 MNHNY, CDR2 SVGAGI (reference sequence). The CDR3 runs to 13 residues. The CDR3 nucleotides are TGTGCCAGCAGTTCGGGATCTTCAGATACGCAGTATTTT. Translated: CASSSGSSDTQYF.

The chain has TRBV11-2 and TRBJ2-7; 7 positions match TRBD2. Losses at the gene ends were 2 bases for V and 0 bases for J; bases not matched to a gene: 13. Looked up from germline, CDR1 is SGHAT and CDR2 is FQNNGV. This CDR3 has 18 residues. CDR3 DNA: TGTGCCAGCAGCTTACGCCCCCGGGGGGACGGAAGCTCCTACGAGCAGTACTTC. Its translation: CASSLRPRGDGSSYEQYF.

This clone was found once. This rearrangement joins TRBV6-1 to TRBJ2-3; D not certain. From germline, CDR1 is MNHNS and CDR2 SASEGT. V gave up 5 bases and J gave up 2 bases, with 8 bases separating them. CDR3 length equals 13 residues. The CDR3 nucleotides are TGTGCCAGCAGTTGGGCAGACACAGATACGCAGTATTTT. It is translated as CASSWADTDTQYF.